The entry that follows covers one T cell receptor beta chain sequence. Libraries were prepared by immunoSEQ multiplex PCR; TCRdb keeps only in-frame clonotypes and omits some of them. This sample has a few hundred thousand clones, with roughly 85% found just once. The entry originates in a study of blood T cell repertoires in COVID-19. Study-wide background: Some COVID-19 samples were acute and others convalescent; all came from the United States, Italy and Spain. T cells, B-cell-depleted T cells, or PBMCs provided the cDNA or gDNA that served as material.

CDR3 length equals 13 residues. From germline, CDR1 is LGHNA and CDR2 YSLEER. V was clipped by 0 bases and J by 10 bases; unmatched bases: 3. The J gene is TRBJ1-1, the V gene TRBV4-3, with TRBD1 matching 9 bases. Sequencing input: peripheral blood. This clonotype was obtained from a man aged 25 to 40 who had recovered from COVID-19. The CDR3 sequence: CASSQDRTGAAFF. The CDR3 DNA sequence: TGCGCCAGCAGCCAAGATCGGACAGGGGCAGCTTTCTTT.